This T cell receptor beta chain was identified in a study of identical twins. Overall study results and limits: Within beta out-of-frame sequences, the excess sharing observed between twins was weaker.

The germline CDR1 and CDR2 sequences are MDHEN and SYDVKM. Trimming removed 6 bases from V and 6 bases from J, with 15 bases in between. The CDR3 has 14 residues. Worth noting for this clonotype: Its antigen is unknown.

All of the donors were Caucasians in good health. With template switching, a universal primer site was added, and the cDNA carried unique molecular identifiers. TCRdb reprocessed the 5' RACE reads via MiXCR and lists one record per CDR3 protein. The data show more than 400,000 distinct CDR3 sequences, around 15% seen once. These same records also appear under a second study, on yellow fever vaccine responses in identical twins.

The sample comprised CD4+ T cells sorted from blood. This sequence joins TRBV28 and TRBJ2-1; a weak D match, TRBD2 (6 bases). This TCR was recovered from a woman between 18 and 29 years old in good health. CDR3 protein: CASSGERAFNEQFF. The CDR3 DNA reads as TGTGCCAGCAGCGGTGAGCGGGCCTTCAATGAGCAGTTCTTC.